The source of this T cell receptor beta chain is a study of blood T cell repertoires in COVID-19. The wider study: COVID-19 samples from acute and convalescent phases originated in the United States, Italy and Spain.

Germline lookup yields CDR1 SGHNT and CDR2 YENEEA. The CDR3 sequence is 19 residues long. The germline V and J ends were trimmed by 2 bases and 3 bases, with 25 bases remaining between them. This clone was observed a single time. Assay used: immunoSEQ multiplex PCR; TCRdb lists only in-frame clones, some missing. The table records some 400,000 clones, 85% to 90% of them present only once. The chain recombines TRBV11-3 with TRBJ1-2, with D hard to call. The sample consisted of peripheral blood. This sequence was found in a human donor in a cohort sampled during active COVID-19. In DNA form, the CDR3 reads TGTGCCAGCAGCTTATTTCGAGGAGAGCCTGATGCGGTCGACTATGGCTACACCTTC. This codes for CASSLFRGEPDAVDYGYTF. Full variable domain (missing parts from reference TRBV11-3 and TRBJ1-2): EAGVVQSPRYKIIEKKQPVAFWCNPISGHNTLYWYLQNLGQGPELLIRYENEEAVDDSQLPKDRFSAERLKGVDSTLKIQPAELGDSAVYLCASSLFRGEPDAVDYGYTFGSGTRLTVV.